These T cell receptor beta chains were read from a single sample in a study of blood T cell repertoires in COVID-19. Produced via immunoSEQ multiplex PCR; TCRdb's table is partial and in-frame only. Of roughly 100,000 clones in the sample, roughly 85% were seen once. Sequencing was performed on peripheral blood. Receptor source: a man in his fifties or sixties in a cohort sampled during active COVID-19. Both conserved end residues are part of each CDR3. D genes are given only for firm matches. Some rows have no size entry. The others give once, few or many, or a class for an expanded clone.

cdr3_nt cdr3_aa clone_size v_call d_call j_call
TGTGCCAGCAGCCAGCGGGGGGCGGGCACAGATACGCAGTATTTT CASSQRGAGTDTQYF . TRBV3-1/TRBV3-2 TRBD2 TRBJ2-3
TGTGCCAGCAGCCTAGGGACAGGGCAAATCTACGAGCAGTACTTC CASSLGTGQIYEQYF . TRBV11-2 TRBD1 TRBJ2-7
TGTGCCAGCAGCTTAGGTAGGGGGACAGGCCAGAACACTGAAGCTTTCTTT CASSLGRGTGQNTEAFF . TRBV7-8 TRBD1 TRBJ1-1
TGTGCCAGCAGCTTTAATTTCAACACTGAAGCTTTCTTT CASSFNFNTEAFF once TRBV7-9 . TRBJ1-1
TGTGCCAGCAGCCAAGTGTGGGGGGACGAGCAGTACTTC CASSQVWGDEQYF . TRBV3-1/TRBV3-2 . TRBJ2-7
TGCGCCACCGCTACCGGGACAGGGGGAAAGCCCCAGCATTTT CATATGTGGKPQHF few TRBV10-2 TRBD1 TRBJ1-5
TGTGCCACCAGTGCTAGGGGAGGGGGGACGGTCAGCACAGATACGCAGTATTTT CATSARGGGTVSTDTQYF . TRBV24-1 . TRBJ2-3
TGTGCCAGCAGTTACATTCCCGGGGAGCTGTTTTTT CASSYIPGELFF . TRBV12-3/TRBV12-4 . TRBJ2-2
TGCGCCAGCAGGGCCGGGACAGGAAGCGCCGTTTGGGGCACCGGGGAGCTGTTTTTT CASRAGTGSAVWGTGELFF once TRBV5-1 TRBD1 TRBJ2-2
TGTGCCAGCAGCTCGACAGGGGGCCGGGGGACTGAAGCTTTCTTT CASSSTGGRGTEAFF . TRBV7-9 TRBD1 TRBJ1-1
TGCGCCAGCAGCCAAGGCCACAGGGATGGCACTGAAGCTTTCTTT CASSQGHRDGTEAFF few TRBV4-3 . TRBJ1-1
TGCGCCAGCAGCCAAGATCAGGGTATCGGCTTCTACGAGCAGTACTTC CASSQDQGIGFYEQYF . TRBV4-3 . TRBJ2-7
TGTGCCAGCAGTAACAGGGGGATCAATCAGCCCCAGCATTTT CASSNRGINQPQHF . TRBV7-2 TRBD1 TRBJ1-5
TGTGCCAGCAAAACGGGGGGGTCGGGGTATGGCTACACCTTC CASKTGGSGYGYTF . TRBV6-5 . TRBJ1-2
TGTGCCAGCAGTGAATGGACAGATTCAAACAATGAGCAGTTCTTC CASSEWTDSNNEQFF . TRBV6-1 . TRBJ2-1
TGTGCCAGCAGTTACGGGACAGGGTCTGGGGCCAACGTCCTGACTTTC CASSYGTGSGANVLTF . TRBV6-5 TRBD1 TRBJ2-6
TGTGCCACCAGCCCCCGGGACAGTCTATACAATGAGCAGTTCTTC CATSPRDSLYNEQFF . TRBV15 TRBD1 TRBJ2-1
TGTGCCAGCAGCCACGGGGATGAGCAGCCCCAGCATTTT CASSHGDEQPQHF . TRBV6-6 . TRBJ1-5
TGTGCCAGTAGTACCCAGGGGGCCTACGGCTACACCTTC CASSTQGAYGYTF . TRBV19 TRBD1 TRBJ1-2
TGTGCCAGCAGCGTAGGCGTCGGGGGAGAGGTAAACACTGAAGCTTTCTTT CASSVGVGGEVNTEAFF few TRBV9 . TRBJ1-1
TGTGCCAGCAGTGAAAGGGACAGGAACACTGAAGCTTTCTTT CASSERDRNTEAFF . TRBV6-1 TRBD1 TRBJ1-1
TGTGCCAGCAGTGAAGTTAACAGGGCTCAATATGGCTACACCTTC CASSEVNRAQYGYTF . TRBV6-1 . TRBJ1-2
TGTGCCATCAGTGAACGAACTAGCGGGGGGGCTTCTGAGCAGTTCTTC CAISERTSGGASEQFF few TRBV10-3 TRBD2 TRBJ2-1
TGTGCCAGCAGCCTGGACAGGGTTGTAAGGGGAAACGAAAAACTGTTTTTT CASSLDRVVRGNEKLFF . TRBV7-9 TRBD1 TRBJ1-4
TGTGCCGGCCAAGGGGGCCGGGGAAATTCACCCCTCCACTTT CAGQGGRGNSPLHF . TRBV28 TRBD1 TRBJ1-6
TGCAGCGTTGCCCCCAAGGGGGAAAAACTGTTTTTT CSVAPKGEKLFF . TRBV29-1 . TRBJ1-4
TGTGCCAGCCGCCCGGGGTTTTCGAATTCACCCCTCCACTTT CASRPGFSNSPLHF . TRBV7-2 . TRBJ1-6
TGTGCCAGGGACCGGGGATACAACCTCGGGACCCAGTACTTC CARDRGYNLGTQYF . TRBV2 . TRBJ2-5
TGTGCCAGCAGTTCGATAACCGGGGACACGCAGAAAACCCAGTACTTC CASSSITGDTQKTQYF . TRBV27 . TRBJ2-5
TGTGCCAGCAGCCAATTTAACGGGGAGCTGTTTTTT CASSQFNGELFF . TRBV3-1/TRBV3-2 . TRBJ2-2
TGTGCCAGCAGTGAACAGGGAATGGGCGAGCAGTACTTC CASSEQGMGEQYF . TRBV2 . TRBJ2-7
TGTGCCAGCAGTCGAACAGGCTCTGGAAACACCATATATTTT CASSRTGSGNTIYF . TRBV4-2 . TRBJ1-3
TGTGCCAGCAGCTCCGGGACTAGCGGGGGTTTGGCAGATACGCAGTATTTT CASSSGTSGGLADTQYF . TRBV6-4 TRBD2 TRBJ2-3
TGTGCCAGCAGCTTAGAGTCCGGGGGGGCTCCGGCGGCTTTCTTT CASSLESGGAPAAFF . TRBV11-3 . TRBJ1-1
TGTGCCAGCAGCCTACCGGGACAGGGTAGCAATGAGCAGTTCTTC CASSLPGQGSNEQFF few TRBV4-2 TRBD1 TRBJ2-1
TGTGCCAGCAGCATACAGGGGTTACGGTCACCCCTCCACTTT CASSIQGLRSPLHF . TRBV2 TRBD1 TRBJ1-6
TGCGCCAGCAGCCAAGATTCGGTAGCCTTGGGTGGCTACACCTTC CASSQDSVALGGYTF . TRBV4-3 . TRBJ1-2